The rows below give T cell receptor beta chains drawn from one sample of a study of cytomegalovirus exposure and HLA in healthy donors. TCRdb's table, derived via immunoSEQ multiplex PCR, lists solely in-frame clones and lacks some. The data show about 130,000 clones, with about two thirds seen just once and about 2.7% held by the top ten. Sequenced input: PBMCs. These receptors were taken from a woman aged 60-70 years in good health and CMV-seropositive. Both conserved end residues are part of each CDR3. The D gene is left open where the match is weak. Where a row states a size, it is once, few, many or the class of an expanded clone; other rows omit it.

clone_size,v_call,j_call,d_call,cdr3_aa,cdr3_nt
NA,TRBV5-1,TRBJ2-3,TRBD2,CASSLGGGGAADTQYF,TGCGCCAGCAGCTTGGGTGGCGGGGGGGCCGCAGATACGCAGTATTTT
NA,TRBV5-1,TRBJ1-6,NA,CASSLELQGNNSPLHF,TGCGCCAGCAGCTTGGAGTTACAGGGTAATAATTCACCCCTCCACTTT
NA,TRBV2,TRBJ1-4,TRBD1,CASSVIRGHATNEKLFF,TGTGCCAGCAGTGTCATCAGGGGGCACGCAACTAATGAAAAACTGTTTTTT
NA,TRBV11-2,TRBJ2-7,NA,CASSLDAGLEQYF,TGTGCCAGCAGCTTAGATGCGGGTTTAGAGCAGTACTTC
few,TRBV5-1,TRBJ2-5,TRBD1,CASGATGTAQETQYF,TGCGCCAGCGGGGCTACCGGGACAGCCCAAGAGACCCAGTACTTC
NA,TRBV7-9,TRBJ1-2,TRBD1,CASSSGTGGYGYTF,TGTGCCAGCAGCTCCGGGACAGGGGGCTATGGCTACACCTTC
NA,TRBV29-1,TRBJ1-2,NA,CSSQGGTSHNYGYTF,TGCAGCTCCCAGGGTGGAACCTCCCATAACTATGGCTACACCTTC
NA,TRBV7-2,TRBJ2-3,NA,CASSLLGGTQYF,TGTGCCAGCAGCTTATTAGGAGGTACGCAGTATTTT
NA,TRBV7-2,TRBJ2-5,NA,CASSWTGQETQYF,TGTGCCAGCAGTTGGACTGGCCAGGAGACCCAGTACTTC
NA,TRBV5-1,TRBJ2-3,TRBD2,CASSPRGSGLPTDTQYF,TGCGCCAGCAGCCCCCGGGGTAGCGGGCTACCCACAGATACGCAGTATTTT
NA,TRBV4-1,TRBJ1-2,TRBD1,CASSQPAQGAKYGYTF,TGCGCCAGCAGCCAACCCGCACAGGGGGCAAAGTATGGCTACACCTTC
NA,TRBV27,TRBJ1-5,NA,CASRPGSVNQPQHF,TGTGCCAGCAGACCCGGGTCAGTCAATCAGCCCCAGCATTTT
NA,TRBV9,TRBJ1-5,NA,CASSTTGDNQPQHF,TGTGCCAGCAGCACAACAGGAGACAATCAGCCCCAGCATTTT
NA,TRBV10-2,TRBJ1-2,NA,CASSALPEGGRSYGYTF,TGCGCCAGCAGTGCCCTCCCGGAGGGGGGGCGAAGCTATGGCTACACCTTC
NA,TRBV7-2,TRBJ2-7,TRBD1,CASSTRQGFTYEQYF,TGTGCCAGCAGCACCCGACAGGGTTTCACCTACGAGCAGTACTTC
NA,TRBV15,TRBJ1-1,NA,CATSASRVLNTEAFF,TGTGCCACCAGCGCAAGCAGGGTGTTAAACACTGAAGCTTTCTTT
NA,TRBV7-9,TRBJ2-1,NA,CASSLPGIGGNEQFF,TGTGCCAGCAGCTTACCGGGGATAGGGGGCAATGAGCAGTTCTTC
few,TRBV9,TRBJ1-1,NA,CASSALSRDTAPNTEAFF,TGTGCCAGCAGCGCGTTAAGCCGGGACACGGCCCCTAACACTGAAGCTTTCTTT
NA,TRBV5-1,TRBJ2-5,TRBD2,CASSLSMTSGGPQETQYF,TGCGCCAGCAGCTTGTCGATGACTAGCGGGGGACCTCAAGAGACCCAGTACTTC
NA,TRBV5-1,TRBJ2-2,TRBD1,CASSPTGGNTGELFF,TGCGCCAGCAGCCCGACAGGGGGCAACACCGGGGAGCTGTTTTTT
NA,TRBV28,TRBJ1-5,TRBD1,CASTLGTGGQPQHF,TGTGCCAGCACCTTGGGGACAGGGGGGCAGCCCCAGCATTTT
NA,TRBV4-1,TRBJ1-5,NA,CASRPTALSNQPQHF,TGCGCCAGCAGGCCGACAGCCCTTAGCAATCAGCCCCAGCATTTT
NA,TRBV19,TRBJ2-1,TRBD2,CASSIQASGGYNEQFF,TGTGCCAGTAGTATTCAGGCTAGCGGGGGTTACAATGAGCAGTTCTTC
NA,TRBV28,TRBJ2-3,TRBD2,CASSLQGLVDTQYF,TGTGCCAGCAGTTTACAGGGACTAGTAGATACGCAGTATTTT
NA,TRBV18,TRBJ2-1,TRBD2,CASSPILTSGGDEQFF,TGTGCCAGCTCACCGATTCTGACTAGCGGGGGCGATGAGCAGTTCTTC
NA,TRBV19,TRBJ1-5,NA,CASRTGGQPQHF,TGTGCCAGTAGGACAGGCGGTCAGCCCCAGCATTTT
NA,TRBV15,TRBJ1-5,NA,CATGRGDPGPQHF,TGTGCCACCGGGCGCGGGGATCCTGGGCCCCAGCATTTT
NA,TRBV6-1,TRBJ2-3,TRBD2,CASSEGLAVTDTQYF,TGTGCCAGCAGTGAAGGACTAGCGGTCACAGATACGCAGTATTTT
NA,TRBV5-4,TRBJ1-1,NA,CASSFGSTQAFF,TGTGCCAGCAGCTTTGGTTCAACTCAAGCTTTCTTT
NA,TRBV6-5,TRBJ2-7,NA,CASRLDRAGGKQYF,TGTGCCAGCAGACTGGACAGGGCCGGGGGGAAGCAGTACTTC
NA,TRBV6-6,TRBJ2-7,NA,CASRDSVYEQYF,TGTGCCAGCAGGGACAGTGTATACGAGCAGTACTTC
NA,TRBV19,TRBJ1-5,NA,CASSMYRAGNQPQHF,TGTGCCAGTAGTATGTACAGGGCTGGCAATCAGCCCCAGCATTTT
NA,TRBV14,TRBJ2-2,TRBD2,CASSQDETSGGANTGELFF,TGTGCCAGCAGCCAAGATGAAACTAGCGGGGGGGCCAACACCGGGGAGCTGTTTTTT
once,TRBV7-7,TRBJ2-7,NA,CASSLAEAYAYEQYF,TGTGCCAGCAGCTTAGCTGAAGCTTACGCCTACGAGCAGTACTTC
NA,TRBV7-8,TRBJ1-2,NA,CASSPSIDSYGYTF,TGTGCCAGCAGCCCAAGTATTGACTCCTATGGCTACACCTTC
NA,TRBV11-2,TRBJ2-6,NA,CASSPGQTGANVLTF,TGTGCCAGCAGCCCTGGACAGACAGGGGCCAACGTCCTGACTTTC
NA,TRBV25-1,TRBJ2-5,NA,CASSTQGSVRTQYF,TGTGCCAGCAGTACCCAGGGGAGTGTGAGGACCCAGTACTTC
NA,TRBV6-6,TRBJ2-1,TRBD1,CASSSGTALNEQFF,TGTGCCAGCAGCTCCGGGACAGCCCTAAATGAGCAGTTCTTC
NA,TRBV11-3,TRBJ2-3,NA,CASSPDPGHLTDTQYF,TGTGCCAGCAGCCCTGACCCGGGACATCTAACAGATACGCAGTATTTT
NA,TRBV6-1,TRBJ1-5,NA,CASRVGGGNQPQHF,TGTGCCAGCAGGGTAGGAGGGGGCAATCAGCCCCAGCATTTT
NA,TRBV5-6,TRBJ2-7,TRBD1,CASSPPQGESYEQYF,TGTGCCAGCAGCCCTCCGCAGGGGGAGTCCTACGAGCAGTACTTC
NA,TRBV4-1,TRBJ1-1,NA,CASSPPRRVNTEAFF,TGCGCCAGCAGCCCACCTCGACGGGTGAACACTGAAGCTTTCTTT
NA,TRBV6-5,TRBJ2-7,TRBD1,CASSLGQNYEQYF,TGTGCCAGCAGCTTGGGACAGAACTACGAGCAGTACTTC
NA,TRBV2,TRBJ1-2,TRBD1,CASSGQGALYGYTF,TGTGCCAGCAGTGGACAGGGCGCTCTCTATGGCTACACCTTC
few,TRBV29-1,TRBJ2-3,TRBD2,CSVDLLGWTSGSSTDTQYF,TGCAGCGTTGACCTATTGGGCTGGACTAGCGGCTCTAGCACAGATACGCAGTATTTT
few,TRBV7-6,TRBJ1-1,NA,CASSLGSVNTEAFF,TGTGCCAGCAGCTTAGGCTCGGTGAACACTGAAGCTTTCTTT
NA,TRBV4-1,TRBJ1-5,TRBD1,CASSQVTGGGGGNQPQHF,TGCGCCAGCAGCCAAGTTACAGGGGGCGGGGGTGGCAATCAGCCCCAGCATTTT
few,TRBV28,TRBJ1-2,NA,CASSLGDYGYTF,TGTGCCAGCAGTTTAGGAGATTATGGCTACACCTTC
few,TRBV11-2,TRBJ2-1,NA,CASSSDSRGEQFF,TGTGCCAGCAGCTCGGACTCTCGGGGTGAGCAGTTCTTC
NA,TRBV2,TRBJ1-1,TRBD1,CASSNRGVGGTEAFF,TGTGCCAGCTCTAACAGGGGCGTTGGTGGAACTGAAGCTTTCTTT
few,TRBV6-4,TRBJ1-1,TRBD1,CASSRDSRGLPAFF,TGTGCCAGCAGTAGGGACAGCCGAGGGTTGCCGGCTTTCTTT
few,TRBV9,TRBJ2-2,NA,CASSPRTVSTGELFF,TGTGCCAGCAGCCCCCGGACAGTGAGCACCGGGGAGCTGTTTTTT
NA,TRBV28,TRBJ1-2,NA,CASSSFRGLSYGYTF,TGTGCCAGCAGCTCTTTCCGGGGACTGAGCTATGGCTACACCTTC
NA,TRBV4-1,TRBJ1-3,TRBD1,CASSPDRSTGNTIYF,TGCGCCAGCAGCCCGGACAGGAGCACTGGAAACACCATATATTTT
NA,TRBV7-2,TRBJ1-4,NA,CASSLFQGLSEKLFF,TGTGCCAGCAGCTTATTCCAGGGCTTGAGTGAAAAACTGTTTTTT
NA,TRBV2,TRBJ2-7,NA,CASSEALFEQYF,TGTGCCAGCAGTGAAGCACTTTTCGAGCAGTACTTC
NA,TRBV18,TRBJ1-4,TRBD1,CASSPPSRQGNEKLFF,TGTGCCAGCTCACCACCGTCGAGACAGGGGAATGAAAAACTGTTTTTT
NA,TRBV4-1,TRBJ1-1,NA,CASSQGLWNTEAFF,TGCGCCAGCAGCCAGGGACTGTGGAACACTGAAGCTTTCTTT